The present T cell receptor beta chain was sequenced within a study of patients and donors after allogeneic stem cell transplantation. TCRdb analysed the RT-PCR reads with MiXCR anew, one entry per CDR3 protein. The sample has about a million distinct CDR3 sequences; roughly 18% are singletons. Germline CDR1 is DFQATT and CDR2 is SNEGSKA (reference sequence). CDR3 length: 13 residues. This clonotype has just a few counts. An end of the junction differs from the germline gene, which may be a read error. The sample taken for sequencing was blood, either unsorted or a sorted T cell fraction (not recorded which). The rearrangement joins TRBV20-1 to TRBJ2-7; 7 positions agree with TRBD2. The origin of this receptor is a human donor who was either an allogeneic HSCT recipient or a stem cell or donor lymphocyte infusion donor (not recorded which). It is not recorded whose cells these are; they may come from a transplant donor. CDR3 loop: CSARGEGELHWNF. CDR3 in DNA: TGCAGTGCTAGAGGGGAGGGAGAGCTCCATTGGAACTTC.